This passage covers 17 T cell receptor beta chains from one sample sequenced in a study of Ad26.COV2.S vaccination and SARS-CoV-2 variants. Treatment of the sample: over 15 received Ad26.COV2.S at low or high dose, single or two shots; several received placebo; per-sample allocation not given. On day 63 after the first injection, vaccine and placebo recipients gave samples. TCRdb's copy holds only in-frame clones and misses some; the assay was immunoSEQ multiplex PCR. Among around 450,000 clones listed, about 90% were seen once. The sequences come from peripheral blood, collected in a trial of Ad26.COV2.S vaccine versus placebo. Source of these receptors: a person aged 18-60 years who received the Ad26.COV2.S COVID-19 vaccine or a placebo.

The gene calls are TRBV18 and TRBJ2-1; D call uncertain. Trimming shortened V by 0 bases and J by 0 bases, and 9 bases separated the two germline ends. Germline V lookup: CDR1 KGHSH, CDR2 LQKENI. This CDR3 has 16 amino acids. CDR3: CASSPPKQVSYNEQFF. The CDR3 nucleotides read TGTGCCAGCTCACCACCGAAGCAGGTCTCCTACAATGAGCAGTTCTTC.

The chain combines TRBV28 with TRBJ2-1; D is perhaps TRBD2 (6 bases). The CDR3 extends over 15 amino acids. Looked up from germline, CDR1 is MDHEN and CDR2 is SYDVKM. V lost 6 bases, J lost 7 bases, and 19 bases lay in between. The DNA of the CDR3 is TGTGCCAGCAGGCCGGCGGCGGGGCATGGGAATGAGCAGTTCTTC. Translating it yields CASRPAAGHGNEQFF.

The chain joins TRBV6-1 to TRBJ2-1; 14 bases line up with TRBD2. The CDR3 has 16 amino acids. Germline loops: CDR1 MNHNS, CDR2 SASEGT. With V trimmed by 4 bases and J by 9 bases, 8 bases remained unmatched. CDR3 protein: CASSGPTSGRDVEQFF. CDR3 in DNA: TGTGCCAGCAGTGGGCCGACTAGCGGGAGGGACGTTGAGCAGTTCTTC.

CDR3 coding DNA: TGCGCCAGCAGCGAGGAGGGACATCTCTCTGGGGCCAACGTCCTGACTTTC. Translated, it gives CASSEEGHLSGANVLTF. The chain uses TRBV5-1 and TRBJ2-6; D might be TRBD1 or TRBD2, each matching 6 bases. There are 17 residues in the CDR3. Germline V CDR1 and CDR2: SGHRS, YFSETQ. V was cut by 4 bases and J by 0 bases, with 14 bases left in between.

The J gene is TRBJ1-1, the V gene TRBV9, with a tentative D call TRBD1 (5 bases). Trimming cost V 3 bases and J 5 bases, with 11 bases left between them. The CDR3 has 13 amino acids. Germline CDR1 SGDLS, CDR2 YYNGEE. The DNA for the CDR3 is TGTGCCAGCAGCGAATTGGGGGGGACTGAAGCTTTCTTT. Its translation is CASSELGGTEAFF.

The chain uses TRBV7-9 and TRBJ2-6; perhaps TRBD2 as D (7 bases). The CDR3 has 15 amino acids. Germline CDR1 is SEHNR and CDR2 is FQNEAQ (reference sequence). V lost 3 bases and J lost 4, with 10 bases in between. CDR3 protein: CASSFRGAGANVLTF. The DNA of the CDR3 is TGTGCCAGCAGCTTTCGGGGGGCCGGGGCCAACGTCCTGACTTTC.

V is TRBV7-6 and J is TRBJ2-5, with 14 bases matching TRBD2. Trimming at V came to 4 bases and at J to 3 bases, leaving 4 bases not matched to a gene. This CDR3 is built from 16 residues. CDR1 is SGHVS, CDR2 FNYEAQ, per germline. The CDR3 here is CASSYPGLAGEETQYF. In nucleotides, the CDR3 is TGTGCCAGCAGCTACCCGGGACTAGCGGGAGAAGAGACCCAGTACTTC.

The chain couples TRBV19 to TRBJ2-2, with 8 bases fitting TRBD1. CDR1 LNHDA and CDR2 SQIVND come from the germline V gene (reference sequence). Germline trimming cut 4 bases from V and 6 bases from J; bases unmatched to any gene: 4. The CDR3 runs to 14 residues. The CDR3 reads CASSKAGGSGELFF. DNA for the CDR3: TGTGCCAGTAGTAAAGCAGGGGGCTCCGGGGAGCTGTTTTTT. The full variable domain, completed using reference TRBV19 and TRBJ2-2, is DGGITQSPKYLFRKEGQNVTLSCEQNLNHDAMYWYRQDPGQGLRLIYYSQIVNDFQKGDIAEGYSVSREKKESFPLTVTSAQKNPTAFYLCASSKAGGSGELFFGEGSRLTVL.

The J gene is TRBJ2-1, the V gene TRBV28, with 8 bases that match TRBD2. Germline CDR1 and CDR2: MDHEN and SYDVKM. This CDR3 is 15 amino acids long. The CDR3 coding sequence is TGTGGGAGTTCGGGGGGGGCCGAGAGGAACAATGAGCAGTTCTTC. It yields the protein CGSSGGAERNNEQFF.

In this sample, this clone turned up a few times. This chain joins TRBV15 and TRBJ2-7, with a weak D call TRBD1 (5 bases). The germline V gene encodes CDR1 LNHNV and CDR2 YYDKDF (reference sequence). Trimming left V 2 bases short and J 0 bases short, with 11 bases between. The CDR3 contains 15 residues. The CDR3 here is CATSRSDSHSYEQYF. For the CDR3, the DNA is TGTGCCACCAGCAGAAGTGACAGTCACTCCTACGAGCAGTACTTC.

This chain joins TRBV7-3 and TRBJ2-1, with D maybe TRBD2 (6 bases). CDR1 SGHTA and CDR2 FQGTGA come from the germline V gene. The CDR3 runs 15 residues. V lost 5 bases to trimming and J lost 4 bases, with 15 bases between them. CDR3 DNA: TGTGCCAGCAGCCCTGACCCCGGGACTTACAATGAGCAGTTCTTC. It encodes CASSPDPGTYNEQFF.

This chain connects TRBV7-9 to TRBJ1-1, with TRBD1 identical over 7 bases. V lost 4 bases, J lost 8 bases, and 13 bases stayed unmatched. This CDR3 has 15 amino acids. Germline values: CDR1 SEHNR, CDR2 FQNEAQ (reference sequence). The CDR3 loop reads CASSSPLETGLEAFF. In DNA form, the CDR3 reads TGTGCCAGCAGCTCTCCTCTGGAGACAGGGTTGGAAGCTTTCTTT.

V gene TRBV13 combines with J gene TRBJ2-3, with 9 positions matching TRBD1. Germline CDR1 reads PRHDT; CDR2 reads FYEKMQ (reference sequence). CDR3 length equals 16 residues. The J segment lost 3 bases and the V segment lost 1 base, leaving 5 bases of the junction unmatched. CDR3 nucleotides: TGTGCCAGCAGCTTAGTCGGGACAGGGATTACAGATACGCAGTATTTT. Translation gives CASSLVGTGITDTQYF.

The rearrangement uses TRBV28 and TRBJ2-3; a weak D match, TRBD2 (6 bases). This CDR3 region has 13 residues. Trimming cost V 5 bases and J 1 base, with 7 bases left between them. The V gene's germline CDR1 is MDHEN and CDR2 SYDVKM. This chain's CDR3 is CASSPGGTDTQYF. The CDR3 DNA sequence: TGTGCCAGCAGTCCGGGGGGCACAGATACGCAGTATTTT. Complete variable domain (other parts from reference TRBV28 and TRBJ2-3): DVKVTQSSRYLVKRTGEKVFLECVQDMDHENMFWYRQDPGLGLRLIYFSYDVKMKEKGDIPEGYSVSREKKERFSLILESASTNQTSMYLCASSPGGTDTQYFGPGTRLTVL.

The chain carries TRBV10-3 and TRBJ2-2, with 9 bases that match TRBD1. The CDR3 totals 16 residues. The junction had 11 bases not matched to a gene; V was cut back by 5 bases and J by 7 bases. The V gene's germline CDR1 is ENHRY and CDR2 SYGVKD. The CDR3 DNA sequence: TGTGCCATCAGTCCACAGGGGGCTCCGATGTTCGGGGAGCTGTTTTTT. The encoded protein is CAISPQGAPMFGELFF.

This clone has a handful of counts. This chain links TRBV6-2 or TRBV6-3 with TRBJ2-7; 9 bases line up with TRBD1. The CDR3 contains 15 residues. Losses at the gene ends were 5 bases for V and 2 bases for J; bases not matched to a gene: 7. Germline lookup yields CDR1 MNHEY and CDR2 SVGEGT. The CDR3 loop is CASSRAGQGTYEQYF. The CDR3, as DNA: TGTGCCAGCAGTAGGGCCGGACAGGGGACCTACGAGCAGTACTTC.

This chain links TRBV7-3 with TRBJ2-1; 10 bases agree with TRBD2. The V gene end was trimmed by 1 base and the J gene end by 15 bases; junction bases not matched to a gene: 9. Germline V gives CDR1 SGHTA, CDR2 FQGTGA. The CDR3 extends over 14 amino acids. The DNA of the CDR3 is TGTGCCAGCAGCTTAAGGTCGCTAGCGGGAGTCATGTTCTTC. As protein: CASSLRSLAGVMFF.